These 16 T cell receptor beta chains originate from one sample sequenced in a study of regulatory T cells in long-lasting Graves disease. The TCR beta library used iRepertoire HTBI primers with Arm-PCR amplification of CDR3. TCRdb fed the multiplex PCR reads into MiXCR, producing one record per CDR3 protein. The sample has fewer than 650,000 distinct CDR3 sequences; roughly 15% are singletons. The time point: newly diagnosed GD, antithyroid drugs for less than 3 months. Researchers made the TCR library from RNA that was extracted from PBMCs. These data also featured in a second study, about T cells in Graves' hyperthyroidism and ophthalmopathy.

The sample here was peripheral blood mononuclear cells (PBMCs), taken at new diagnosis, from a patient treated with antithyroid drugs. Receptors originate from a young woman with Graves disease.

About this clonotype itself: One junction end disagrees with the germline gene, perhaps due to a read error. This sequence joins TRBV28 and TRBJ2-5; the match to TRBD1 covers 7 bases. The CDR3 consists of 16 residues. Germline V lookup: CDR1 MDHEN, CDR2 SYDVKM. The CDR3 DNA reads TGTGCCAGCAGTTCACCTTCTACAGGGGCAAGACAGACCCGGTACTTC. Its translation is CASSSPSTGARQTRYF.

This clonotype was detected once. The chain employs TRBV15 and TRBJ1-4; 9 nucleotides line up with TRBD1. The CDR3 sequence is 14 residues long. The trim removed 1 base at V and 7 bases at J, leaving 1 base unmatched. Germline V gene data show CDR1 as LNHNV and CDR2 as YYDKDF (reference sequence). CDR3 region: CATSRGTGVEKLFF. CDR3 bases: TGTGCCACCAGCAGAGGGACAGGGGTTGAAAAACTGTTTTTT.

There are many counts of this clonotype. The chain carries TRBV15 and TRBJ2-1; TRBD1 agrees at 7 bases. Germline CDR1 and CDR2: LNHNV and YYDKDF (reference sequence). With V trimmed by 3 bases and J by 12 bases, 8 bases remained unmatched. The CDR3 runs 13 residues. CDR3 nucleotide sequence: TGTGCCACCAGCAGCCTATTCCCAGGGGGGCAGTTCTTC. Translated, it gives CATSSLFPGGQFF.

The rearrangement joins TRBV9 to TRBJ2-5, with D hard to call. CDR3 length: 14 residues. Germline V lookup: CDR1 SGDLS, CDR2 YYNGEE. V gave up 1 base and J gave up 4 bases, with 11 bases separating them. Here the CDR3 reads CASSVRGHPETQYF. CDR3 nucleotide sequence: TGTGCCAGCAGCGTACGAGGCCACCCAGAGACCCAGTACTTC.

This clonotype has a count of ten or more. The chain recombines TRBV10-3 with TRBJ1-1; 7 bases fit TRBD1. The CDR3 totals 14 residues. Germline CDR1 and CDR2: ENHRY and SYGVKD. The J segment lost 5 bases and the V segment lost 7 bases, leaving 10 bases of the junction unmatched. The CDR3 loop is CAINRAGGETEAFF. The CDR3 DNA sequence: TGTGCCATCAATCGGGCAGGGGGGGAAACTGAAGCTTTCTTT.

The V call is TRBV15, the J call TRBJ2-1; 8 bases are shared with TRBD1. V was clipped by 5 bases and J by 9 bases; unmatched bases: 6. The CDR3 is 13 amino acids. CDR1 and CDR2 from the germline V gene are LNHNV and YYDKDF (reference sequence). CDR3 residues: CATSWTGMGEQFF. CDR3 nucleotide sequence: TGTGCCACCAGCTGGACAGGGATGGGTGAGCAGTTCTTC.

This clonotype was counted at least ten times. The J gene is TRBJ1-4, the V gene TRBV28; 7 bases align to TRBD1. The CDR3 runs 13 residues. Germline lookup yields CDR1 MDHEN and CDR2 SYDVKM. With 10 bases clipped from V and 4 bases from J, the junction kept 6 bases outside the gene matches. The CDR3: CAIGGSGNEKLFF. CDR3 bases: TGTGCCATAGGGGGCAGTGGTAATGAAAAACTGTTTTTT.

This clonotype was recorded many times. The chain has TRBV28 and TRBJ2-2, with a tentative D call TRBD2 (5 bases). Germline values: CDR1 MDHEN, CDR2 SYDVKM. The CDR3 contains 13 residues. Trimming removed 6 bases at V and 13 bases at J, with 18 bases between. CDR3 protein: CASSLLTSLALFF. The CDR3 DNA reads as TGTGCCAGCAGCCTGCTGACCTCGCTAGCGCTGTTTTTT. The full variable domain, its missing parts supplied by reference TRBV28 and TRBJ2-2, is DVKVTQSSRYLVKRTGEKVFLECVQDMDHENMFWYRQDPGLGLRLIYFSYDVKMKEKGDIPEGYSVSREKKERFSLILESASTNQTSMYLCASSLLTSLALFFGEGSRLTVL.

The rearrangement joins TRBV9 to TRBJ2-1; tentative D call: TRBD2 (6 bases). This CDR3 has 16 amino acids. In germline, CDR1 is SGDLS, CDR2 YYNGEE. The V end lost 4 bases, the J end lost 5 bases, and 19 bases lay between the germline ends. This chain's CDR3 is CASSLSGSPKNNEQFF. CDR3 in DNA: TGTGCCAGCAGCCTCTCCGGGAGCCCTAAAAACAATGAGCAGTTCTTC. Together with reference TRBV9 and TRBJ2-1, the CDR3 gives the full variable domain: DSGVTQTPKHLITATGQRVTLRCSPRSGDLSVYWYQQSLDQGLQFLIQYYNGEERAKGNILERFSAQQFPDLHSELNLSSLELGDSALYFCASSLSGSPKNNEQFFGPGTRLTVL.

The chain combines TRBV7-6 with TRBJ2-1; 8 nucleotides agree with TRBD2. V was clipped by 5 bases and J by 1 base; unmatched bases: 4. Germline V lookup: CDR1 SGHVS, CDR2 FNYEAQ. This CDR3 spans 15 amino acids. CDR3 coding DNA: TGTGCCAGCAGCAAACGGGAGGGGTCCTACAATGAGCAGTTCTTC. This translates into CASSKREGSYNEQFF.

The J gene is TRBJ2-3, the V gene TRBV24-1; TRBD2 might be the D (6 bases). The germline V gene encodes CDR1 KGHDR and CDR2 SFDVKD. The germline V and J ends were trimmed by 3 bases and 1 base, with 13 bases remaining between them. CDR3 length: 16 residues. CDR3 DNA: TGTGCCACCAGTGATGGCTGGGCTAGCGGCACAGATACGCAGTATTTT. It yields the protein CATSDGWASGTDTQYF.

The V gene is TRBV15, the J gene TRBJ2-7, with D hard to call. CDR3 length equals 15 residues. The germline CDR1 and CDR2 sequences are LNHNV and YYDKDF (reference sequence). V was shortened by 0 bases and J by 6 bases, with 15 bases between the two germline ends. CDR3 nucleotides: TGTGCCACCAGCAGAGATCTTTTAGACGTCGGCGAGCAGTACTTC. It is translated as CATSRDLLDVGEQYF.

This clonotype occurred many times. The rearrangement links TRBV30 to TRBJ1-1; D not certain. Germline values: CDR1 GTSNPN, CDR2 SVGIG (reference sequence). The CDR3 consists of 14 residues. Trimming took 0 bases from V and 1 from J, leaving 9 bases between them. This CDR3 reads CAWSVLSGNTEAFF. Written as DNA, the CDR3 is TGTGCCTGGAGTGTTCTTTCGGGGAACACTGAAGCTTTCTTT.

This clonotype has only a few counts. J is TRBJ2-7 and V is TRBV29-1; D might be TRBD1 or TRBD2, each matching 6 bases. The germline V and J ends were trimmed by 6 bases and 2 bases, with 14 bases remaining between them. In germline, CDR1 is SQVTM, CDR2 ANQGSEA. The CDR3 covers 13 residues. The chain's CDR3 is CSVPVEGAYEQYF. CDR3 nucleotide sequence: TGCAGCGTCCCGGTGGAGGGGGCCTACGAGCAGTACTTC.

CDR3 protein: CSAPHGVAEQYF. The CDR3 coding sequence is TGCAGTGCCCCTCATGGGGTCGCCGAGCAGTACTTC. V and J are TRBV20-1 and TRBJ2-7; D uncertain. Per the germline V gene, CDR1 is DFQATT and CDR2 is SNEGSKA (reference sequence). The CDR3 has 12 amino acids. V dropped 6 bases and J dropped 6 bases, with 15 bases sitting between them.

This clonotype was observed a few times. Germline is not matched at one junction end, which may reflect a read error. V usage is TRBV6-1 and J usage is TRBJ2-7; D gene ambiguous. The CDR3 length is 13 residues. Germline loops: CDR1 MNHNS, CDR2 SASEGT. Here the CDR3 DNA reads TGTGCCGGCAGTGACGGGCCCTCCTACGAGCAGTACTTC. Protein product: CAGSDGPSYEQYF.